Each of the 26 T cell receptor beta chains below was sequenced from the same sample in a study of technical replicates of blood from a few donors. The assay was immunoSEQ multiplex PCR, and TCRdb's table has in-frame clones only and misses some. The table records approximately 81,000 clones, about 94% of them present only once. What was sequenced was T cells isolated from PBMCs. These receptors were collected from a human donor in good health.

The chain uses TRBV7-3 and TRBJ2-1; D possibly corresponds to TRBD2 (5 bases). Germline V gene lookup returns CDR1 SGHTA and CDR2 FQGTGA. V gave up 3 bases and J gave up 2 bases, with 11 bases separating them. The CDR3 is made up of 15 amino acids. The CDR3 region is CASSFDYRPYNEQFF. The CDR3 nucleotides are TGTGCCAGCAGCTTTGACTACCGCCCCTACAATGAGCAGTTCTTC.

V usage is TRBV7-3 and J usage is TRBJ2-3; 8 nucleotides align to TRBD2. Germline values: CDR1 SGHTA, CDR2 FQGTGA. V was clipped by 4 bases and J by 5 bases; unmatched bases: 2. This CDR3 is built from 13 residues. The CDR3 nucleotides read TGTGCCAGCAGCTGGCTAGCGGGAGATACGCAGTATTTT. This sequence encodes CASSWLAGDTQYF.

The chain links TRBV30 to TRBJ2-5, with 9 nucleotides matching TRBD2. After removal of 2 bases from V and 4 bases from J, the junction contained 8 bases not matched to a gene. The CDR3 contains 15 residues. Germline V lookup: CDR1 GTSNPN, CDR2 SVGIG (reference sequence). The CDR3 protein is CAWSTASGMGETQYF. The CDR3 nucleotides read TGTGCCTGGAGTACGGCTAGCGGGATGGGAGAGACCCAGTACTTC.

The chain recombines TRBV28 with TRBJ1-1; a weak D match, TRBD1 (6 bases). Germline V gene data show CDR1 as MDHEN and CDR2 as SYDVKM. The V gene lost 6 bases and the J gene lost 7 bases, with 18 bases spanning the gap. The CDR3 covers 14 residues. The CDR3 spells CASSPQPETGEAFF. As DNA, the CDR3 is TGTGCCAGCAGCCCCCAACCTGAGACAGGTGAAGCTTTCTTT.

The genes are TRBV5-1 and TRBJ1-3; D unresolved. This CDR3 has 14 residues. V shed 2 bases and J shed 4 bases, with 10 bases lying between them. Looked up from germline, CDR1 is SGHRS and CDR2 is YFSETQ. The CDR3 region has the DNA TGCGCCAGCAGCTTTAGGGAGGCGGGAAACACCATATATTTT. This encodes CASSFREAGNTIYF.

The chain joins TRBV6-1 to TRBJ1-5; D gene ambiguous. Trimming pared 4 bases from V and 5 bases from J, leaving 12 bases between. CDR1 and CDR2 (germline): MNHNS, SASEGT. The CDR3 consists of 14 residues. Here the CDR3 reads CASSAGHPYQPQHF. The DNA of the CDR3 is TGTGCCAGCAGTGCTGGGCACCCTTATCAGCCCCAGCATTTT.

The V call is TRBV11-1, the J call TRBJ2-2; unclear D gene. The CDR3 runs to 13 residues. The V end was cut by 7 bases, the J end by 4 bases, with 10 bases between. CDR1 is SGHAT, CDR2 FQDESV, per germline (reference sequence). The DNA of the CDR3 is TGTGCCAGCAATGGGCAGTTCACCGGGGAGCTGTTTTTT. Amino acids: CASNGQFTGELFF.

The rearrangement links TRBV28 to TRBJ2-4; D perhaps matches TRBD1 (5 bases). This CDR3 is 16 amino acids long. From germline, CDR1 is MDHEN and CDR2 SYDVKM. V was pared by 6 bases and J by 0 bases, with 15 bases between. CDR3 in DNA: TGTGCCAGCAGCCGAGGACAATCGCTAGCCAAAAACATTCAGTACTTC. Encoded protein: CASSRGQSLAKNIQYF.

This rearrangement joins TRBV28 to TRBJ1-2, with 9 bases fitting TRBD1. The CDR3 has 17 residues. Germline values: CDR1 MDHEN, CDR2 SYDVKM. Losses at the gene ends were 1 base for V and 4 bases for J; bases not matched to a gene: 10. CDR3 coding DNA: TGTGCCAGCAGTTTATTGTCTCCTTCGACAGGGGGCTATGGCTACACCTTC. It yields the protein CASSLLSPSTGGYGYTF.

The V gene is TRBV6-5, the J gene TRBJ2-7; a weak D match, TRBD2 (5 bases). Looked up from germline, CDR1 is MNHEY and CDR2 is SVGAGI. Trimming left V 5 bases short and J 2 bases short, with 7 bases between. CDR3 length: 12 residues. The CDR3 protein is CASSGEPYEQYF. The DNA of the CDR3 is TGTGCCAGCAGTGGGGAGCCCTACGAGCAGTACTTC.

This sequence joins TRBV28 and TRBJ1-4, with a weak D call TRBD1 (6 bases). The germline V gene encodes CDR1 MDHEN and CDR2 SYDVKM. The V gene lost 4 bases and the J gene lost 5 bases, with 11 bases spanning the gap. This CDR3 contains 14 residues. The CDR3 is CASSWTAPNEKLFF. DNA of the CDR3: TGTGCCAGCAGTTGGACAGCTCCAAATGAAAAACTGTTTTTT.

This chain uses TRBV7-8 with TRBJ2-1, with 10 bases aligning to TRBD2. This CDR3 is built from 15 residues. CDR1 is SGHVS and CDR2 is FQNEAQ in the germline V gene. Trimming at V came to 1 base and at J to 6 bases, leaving 3 bases not matched to a gene. CDR3 DNA: TGTGCCAGCAGCTTAGTGGCTAGCGGGGGCAATGAGCAGTTCTTC. Translation: CASSLVASGGNEQFF.

J is TRBJ2-1 and V is TRBV29-1, with 12 nucleotides matching TRBD2. Trimming removed 5 bases from V and 7 bases from J; junction bases left unmatched: 6. CDR3 size: 14 residues. Germline V CDR1 and CDR2: SQVTM, ANQGSEA. This CDR3 reads CSVQTSGSWNEQFF. The DNA of the CDR3 is TGCAGCGTTCAGACTAGCGGGAGTTGGAATGAGCAGTTCTTC.

The CDR3 sequence: CAWSPRDRGRVETQYF. The CDR3 nucleotides read TGTGCCTGGAGTCCCAGGGACAGGGGGCGCGTAGAGACCCAGTACTTC. This rearrangement joins TRBV30 to TRBJ2-5, with 12 bases that match TRBD1. CDR1 and CDR2 from the germline V gene are GTSNPN and SVGIG (reference sequence). This CDR3 has 16 residues. The V and J ends lost 2 bases and 4 bases, in that order; junction bases with no gene match: 8.

This chain joins TRBV11-2 and TRBJ2-7; D perhaps matches TRBD1 (5 bases). The CDR3 is made up of 16 amino acids. Germline V gene sequence: CDR1 SGHAT, CDR2 FQNNGV. Between the trimmed V and J ends, which lost 5 bases and 3 bases, there was a span of 20 bases. The DNA for the CDR3 is TGTGCCAGCAGCCTACCGCAGGACACAGTCAACTACGAGCAGTACTTC. Translated, it gives CASSLPQDTVNYEQYF.

The gene calls are TRBV28 and TRBJ1-1, with unresolved D. Trimming pared 8 bases from V and 0 bases from J, leaving 10 bases between. This CDR3 contains 13 residues. Germline V gene lookup returns CDR1 MDHEN and CDR2 SYDVKM. The CDR3 protein is CASRSSLNTEAFF. The CDR3 DNA is TGTGCCAGCCGTTCTTCCCTGAACACTGAAGCTTTCTTT.

V gene TRBV2 combines with J gene TRBJ1-2; TRBD1 matches at 7 bases. The junction had 14 bases not matched to a gene; V was cut back by 11 bases and J by 2 bases. Per germline, CDR1 SNHLY and CDR2 FYNNEI. The CDR3 totals 15 residues. For the CDR3, the DNA is TGTGCCCCCAAGGCAGGGGGTTCTGTAAACTATGGCTACACCTTC. This codes for CAPKAGGSVNYGYTF.

The CDR3 bases are TGTGCCAGCAGTTTCAGTCTCACAGATACGCAGTATTTT. It encodes CASSFSLTDTQYF. The V call is TRBV27, the J call TRBJ2-3; no firm D call. There are 13 residues in the CDR3. V was pared by 3 bases and J by 2 bases, with 6 bases between. Germline V gene sequence: CDR1 MNHEY, CDR2 SMNVEV (reference sequence).

The chain combines TRBV19 with TRBJ2-3; tentatively, D is TRBD1 (6 bases). The V end was cut by 6 bases, the J end by 4 bases, with 14 bases between. This CDR3 contains 14 residues. Germline V gene lookup returns CDR1 LNHDA and CDR2 SQIVND (reference sequence). The DNA for the CDR3 is TGTGCCAGTAGGGACAGAGGATCCGCAGATACGCAGTATTTT. This gives the protein CASRDRGSADTQYF.

This clone was recorded only once. The gene calls are TRBV27 and TRBJ1-5, with no clear D. The CDR3 length is 13 residues. V was cut by 5 bases and J by 2 bases, with 7 bases left in between. CDR1 MNHEY and CDR2 SMNVEV come from the germline V gene (reference sequence). CDR3 sequence: CASSIQGNQPQHF. The CDR3 region has the DNA TGTGCCAGCAGTATACAAGGCAATCAGCCCCAGCATTTT.

The chain recombines TRBV27 with TRBJ2-1; 9 nucleotides line up with TRBD2. The V gene end was trimmed by 5 bases and the J gene end by 0 bases; junction bases not matched to a gene: 8. The CDR3 sequence is 17 residues long. Per the germline V gene, CDR1 is MNHEY and CDR2 is SMNVEV (reference sequence). The CDR3 nucleotides read TGTGCCAGCAGTCCCCTAGGTAGCGGGAGCTCCTACAATGAGCAGTTCTTC. Translated, it gives CASSPLGSGSSYNEQFF.

This clone is a singleton in its sample. The V gene is TRBV28, the J gene TRBJ2-1, with D possibly TRBD1 on 5 matching bases. The CDR3 spans 15 residues. V was clipped by 2 bases and J by 3 bases, with 11 bases between them. The germline V gene has CDR1 MDHEN and CDR2 SYDVKM. CDR3: CASSLPSDSYNEQFF. CDR3 bases: TGTGCCAGCAGTTTACCTTCCGACAGCTACAATGAGCAGTTCTTC.

This chain joins TRBV10-3 and TRBJ2-3, with D possibly being TRBD1 (6 bases). CDR3 size: 17 residues. Per the germline V gene, CDR1 is ENHRY and CDR2 is SYGVKD. Trimming stripped 6 bases from V and 4 bases from J, with 23 bases between. The CDR3 spells CAIRPGQTTVNADTQYF. The CDR3 nucleotides are TGTGCCATCAGACCGGGACAAACCACAGTGAATGCAGATACGCAGTATTTT.

This chain uses TRBV10-3 with TRBJ2-7; tentatively, D is TRBD2 (7 bases). CDR3 length: 15 amino acids. Germline V gives CDR1 ENHRY, CDR2 SYGVKD. V was trimmed by 2 bases and J by 2 bases, leaving 13 bases between them. The CDR3 sequence is CAISEMAGATYEQYF. In nucleotides, the CDR3 is TGTGCCATCAGTGAGATGGCGGGGGCAACCTACGAGCAGTACTTC.

The chain carries TRBV25-1 and TRBJ1-3, with D hard to call. This CDR3 has 13 residues. Trimming removed 2 bases at V and 8 bases at J, with 10 bases between. The germline CDR1 and CDR2 sequences are MGHDK and SYGVNS. CDR3 amino acids: CASSEAGGHTIYF. DNA of the CDR3: TGTGCCAGCAGTGAAGCGGGAGGGCACACCATATATTTT.

The chain links TRBV7-2 to TRBJ2-7, with TRBD1 identical over 7 bases. The CDR3 runs 15 residues. Germline trimming cut 6 bases from V and 0 bases from J; bases unmatched to any gene: 8. The V gene's germline CDR1 is SGHTA and CDR2 FQGNSA. DNA for the CDR3: TGTGCCAGCAGAACAGGGGTCACCATCTCCTACGAGCAGTACTTC. This encodes CASRTGVTISYEQYF.